This T cell receptor beta chain was retrieved from a study of blood T cell repertoires in COVID-19. This clone was detected only once. TCRdb's table, derived via immunoSEQ multiplex PCR, lists solely in-frame clones and lacks some. Of 100,000 to 150,000 clones in the sample, roughly 88% were seen once. Germline loops: CDR1 SGHAT, CDR2 FQNNGV. With 2 bases clipped from V and 8 bases from J, the junction kept 5 bases outside the gene matches. The CDR3 is made up of 15 amino acids. The sequence was obtained from a man aged 45-60 years with acute or convalescent COVID-19. Sequencing used peripheral blood. V gene TRBV11-2 combines with J gene TRBJ2-1; TRBD2 aligns across 11 bases. The CDR3 region is CASSLITSGSHEQFF. CDR3 nucleotides: TGTGCCAGCAGCTTAATCACTAGCGGGAGCCATGAGCAGTTCTTC.